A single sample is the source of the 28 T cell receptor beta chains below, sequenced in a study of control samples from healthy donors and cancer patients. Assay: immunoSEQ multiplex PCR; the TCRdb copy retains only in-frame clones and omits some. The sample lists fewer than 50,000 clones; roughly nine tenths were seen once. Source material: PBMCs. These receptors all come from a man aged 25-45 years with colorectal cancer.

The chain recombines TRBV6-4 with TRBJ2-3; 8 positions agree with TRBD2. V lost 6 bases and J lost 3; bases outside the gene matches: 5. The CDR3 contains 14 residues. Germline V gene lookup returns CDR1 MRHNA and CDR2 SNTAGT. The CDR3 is CASSLTSETDTQYF. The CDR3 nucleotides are TGTGCCAGCAGCTTGACTAGCGAGACAGATACGCAGTATTTT.

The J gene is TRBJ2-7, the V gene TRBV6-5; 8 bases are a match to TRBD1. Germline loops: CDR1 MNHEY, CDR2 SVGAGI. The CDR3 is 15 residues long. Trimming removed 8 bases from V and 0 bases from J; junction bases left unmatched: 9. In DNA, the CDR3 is TGTGCCAGCCGGCTTGGCGGGACAGGCTCCTACGAGCAGTACGTC. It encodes CASRLGGTGSYEQYV.

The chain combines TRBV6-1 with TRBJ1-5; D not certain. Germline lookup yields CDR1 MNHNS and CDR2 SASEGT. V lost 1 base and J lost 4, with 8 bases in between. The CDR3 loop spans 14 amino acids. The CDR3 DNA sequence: TGTGCCAGCAGTGAAGGGGGAGGGAATCAGCCCCAGCATTTT. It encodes CASSEGGGNQPQHF.

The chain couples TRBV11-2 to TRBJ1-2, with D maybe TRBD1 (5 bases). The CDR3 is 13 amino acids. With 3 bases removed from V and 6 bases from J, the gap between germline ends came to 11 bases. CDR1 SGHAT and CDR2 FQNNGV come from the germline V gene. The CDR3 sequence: CASSFNSGNGYTF. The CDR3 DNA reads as TGTGCCAGCAGCTTCAATTCAGGGAATGGCTACACCTTC. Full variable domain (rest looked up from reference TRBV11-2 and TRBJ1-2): EAGVAQSPRYKIIEKRQSVAFWCNPISGHATLYWYQQILGQGPKLLIQFQNNGVVDDSQLPKDRFSAERLKGVDSTLKIQPAKLEDSAVYLCASSFNSGNGYTFGSGTRLTVV.

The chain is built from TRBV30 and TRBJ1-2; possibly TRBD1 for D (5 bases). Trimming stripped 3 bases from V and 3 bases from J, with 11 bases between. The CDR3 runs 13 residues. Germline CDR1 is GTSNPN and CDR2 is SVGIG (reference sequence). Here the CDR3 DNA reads TGTGCCTGGAGGCAAGGGGAGGACTATGGCTACACCTTC. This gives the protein CAWRQGEDYGYTF. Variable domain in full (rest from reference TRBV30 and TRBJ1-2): SQTIHQWPATLVQPVGSPLSLECTVEGTSNPNLYWYRQAAGRGLQLLFYSVGIGQISSEVPQNLSASRPQDRQFILSSKKLLLSDSGFYLCAWRQGEDYGYTFGSGTRLTVV.

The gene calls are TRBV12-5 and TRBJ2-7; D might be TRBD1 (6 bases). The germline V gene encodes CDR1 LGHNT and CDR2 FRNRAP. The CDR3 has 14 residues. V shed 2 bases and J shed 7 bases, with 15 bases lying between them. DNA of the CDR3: TGTGCTAGTGGTTTGACACAGGGAGACGGAGAGCAGTACTTC. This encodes CASGLTQGDGEQYF.

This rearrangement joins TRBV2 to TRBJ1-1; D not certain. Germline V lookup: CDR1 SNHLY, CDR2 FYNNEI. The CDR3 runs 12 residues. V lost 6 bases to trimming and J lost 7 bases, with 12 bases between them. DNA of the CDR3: TGTGCCAGCAGGAGGGTGTCACATGAAGCTTTCTTT. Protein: CASRRVSHEAFF.

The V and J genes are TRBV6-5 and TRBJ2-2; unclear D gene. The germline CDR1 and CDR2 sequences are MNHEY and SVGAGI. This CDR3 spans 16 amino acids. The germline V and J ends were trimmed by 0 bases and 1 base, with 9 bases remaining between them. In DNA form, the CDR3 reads TGTGCCAGCAGTTACTCTCTAACCATGAACACCGGGGAGCTGTTTTTT. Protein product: CASSYSLTMNTGELFF.

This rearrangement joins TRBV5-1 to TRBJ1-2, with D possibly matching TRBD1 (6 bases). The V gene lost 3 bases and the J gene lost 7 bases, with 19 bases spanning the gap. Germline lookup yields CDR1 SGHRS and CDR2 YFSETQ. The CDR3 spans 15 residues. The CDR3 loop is CASSSNSGARSGYTF. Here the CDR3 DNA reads TGCGCCAGCAGCTCCAATTCAGGGGCGAGAAGTGGCTACACCTTC.

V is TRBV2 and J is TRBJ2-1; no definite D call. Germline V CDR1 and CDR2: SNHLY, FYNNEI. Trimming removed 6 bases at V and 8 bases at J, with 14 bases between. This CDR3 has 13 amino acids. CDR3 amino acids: CASRGFGSYEQFF. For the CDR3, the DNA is TGTGCCAGCAGGGGGTTTGGATCATATGAGCAGTTCTTC. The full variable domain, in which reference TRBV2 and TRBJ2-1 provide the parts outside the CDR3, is EPEVTQTPSHQVTQMGQEVILRCVPISNHLYFYWYRQILGQKVEFLVSFYNNEISEKSEIFDDQFSVERPDGSNFTLKIRSTKLEDSAMYFCASRGFGSYEQFFGPGTRLTVL.

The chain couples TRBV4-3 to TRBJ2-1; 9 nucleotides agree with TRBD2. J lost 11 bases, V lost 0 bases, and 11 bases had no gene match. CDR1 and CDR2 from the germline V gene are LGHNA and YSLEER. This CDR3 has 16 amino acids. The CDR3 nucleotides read TGCGCCAGCAGCCAAGATACGGCGGGGGGGCAAGGTCAGCAGTTCTTC. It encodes CASSQDTAGGQGQQFF.

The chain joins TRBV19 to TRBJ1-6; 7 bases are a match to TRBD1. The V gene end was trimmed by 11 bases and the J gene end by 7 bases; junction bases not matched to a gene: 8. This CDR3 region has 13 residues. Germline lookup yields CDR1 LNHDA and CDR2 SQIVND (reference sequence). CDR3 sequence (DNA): TGTGCCGGGGGGGACAGCCCCAATTCACCCCTCCACTTT. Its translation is CAGGDSPNSPLHF.

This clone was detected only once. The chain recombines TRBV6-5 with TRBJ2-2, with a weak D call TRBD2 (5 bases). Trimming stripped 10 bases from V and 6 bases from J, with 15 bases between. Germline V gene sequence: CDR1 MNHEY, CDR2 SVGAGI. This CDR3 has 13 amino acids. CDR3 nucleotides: TGTGCCACCTACCGGGAAGATTCCGGGGAGCTGTTTTTT. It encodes CATYREDSGELFF.

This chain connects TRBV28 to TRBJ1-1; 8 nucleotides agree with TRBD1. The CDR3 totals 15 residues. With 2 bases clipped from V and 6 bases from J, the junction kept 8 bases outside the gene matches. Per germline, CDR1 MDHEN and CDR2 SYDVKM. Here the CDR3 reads CASSLAGQGHSEAFF. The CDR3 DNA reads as TGTGCCAGCAGTTTAGCCGGACAGGGCCATTCTGAAGCTTTCTTT.

The CDR3 loop is CAPRGAPGGEQYV. CDR3 nucleotide sequence: TGTGCCCCAAGGGGGGCGCCAGGAGGCGAGCAGTACGTC. The genes are TRBV19 and TRBJ2-7; D assignment may be TRBD1 or TRBD2 (6 bases each). V was shortened by 11 bases and J by 6 bases, with 20 bases between the two germline ends. Looked up from germline, CDR1 is LNHDA and CDR2 is SQIVND (reference sequence). This CDR3 spans 13 amino acids.

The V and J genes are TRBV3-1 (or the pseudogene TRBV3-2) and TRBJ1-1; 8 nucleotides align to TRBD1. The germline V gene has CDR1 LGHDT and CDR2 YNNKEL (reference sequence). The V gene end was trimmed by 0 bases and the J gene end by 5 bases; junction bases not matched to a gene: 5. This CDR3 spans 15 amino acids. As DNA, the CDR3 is TGTGCCAGCAGCCAAGAGGGCAGGGGGCGAACTGAAGCTTTCTTT. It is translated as CASSQEGRGRTEAFF.

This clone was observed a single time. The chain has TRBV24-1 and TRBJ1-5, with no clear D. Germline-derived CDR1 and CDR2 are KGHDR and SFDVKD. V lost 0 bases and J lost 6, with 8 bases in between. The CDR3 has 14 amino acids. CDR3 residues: CATSDLKGGQPQHF. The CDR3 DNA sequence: TGTGCCACCAGTGATTTGAAGGGCGGTCAGCCCCAGCATTTT.

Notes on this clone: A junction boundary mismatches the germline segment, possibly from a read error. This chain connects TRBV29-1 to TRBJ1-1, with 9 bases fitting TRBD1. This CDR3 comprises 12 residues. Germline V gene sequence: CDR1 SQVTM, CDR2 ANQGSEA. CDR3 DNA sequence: TGCAGCGTCGATCGACAGGGGGAAGGACCCTTTTTT. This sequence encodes CSVDRQGEGPFF.

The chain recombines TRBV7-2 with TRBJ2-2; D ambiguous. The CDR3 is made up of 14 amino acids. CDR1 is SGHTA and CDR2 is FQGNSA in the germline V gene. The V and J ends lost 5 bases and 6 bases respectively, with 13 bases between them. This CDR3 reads CASSISVGSGELFF. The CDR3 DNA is TGTGCCAGCAGCATTAGTGTGGGGTCCGGGGAGCTGTTTTTT.

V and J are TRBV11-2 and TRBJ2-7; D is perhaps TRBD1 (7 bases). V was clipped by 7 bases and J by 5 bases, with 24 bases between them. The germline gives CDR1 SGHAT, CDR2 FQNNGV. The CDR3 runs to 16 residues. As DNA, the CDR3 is TGTGCCAGCACCGTAACCGGGGGACAGAGTCTACACGAGCAGTACTTC. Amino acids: CASTVTGGQSLHEQYF.

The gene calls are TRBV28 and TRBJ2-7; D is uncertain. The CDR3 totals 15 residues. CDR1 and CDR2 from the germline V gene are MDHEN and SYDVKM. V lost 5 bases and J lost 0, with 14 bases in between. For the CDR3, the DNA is TGTGCCAGCAGTAAAGGGCCGGGCCTCTCCTACGAGCAGTACTTC. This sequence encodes CASSKGPGLSYEQYF.

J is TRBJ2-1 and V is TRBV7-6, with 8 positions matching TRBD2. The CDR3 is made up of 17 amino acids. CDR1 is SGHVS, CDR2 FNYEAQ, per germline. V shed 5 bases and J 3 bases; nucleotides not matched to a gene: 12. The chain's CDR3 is CASSTSGAGGIYNEQFF. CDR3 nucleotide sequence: TGTGCCAGCAGCACCAGCGGGGCGGGAGGAATCTACAATGAGCAGTTCTTC.

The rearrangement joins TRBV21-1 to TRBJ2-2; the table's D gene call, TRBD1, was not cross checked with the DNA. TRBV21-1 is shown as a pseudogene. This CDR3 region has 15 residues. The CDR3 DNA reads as TGTGCCAGCAGCCTTCGACAGGCGAACACCGGGGAGCTGTTTTTT. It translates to CASSLRQANTGELFF.

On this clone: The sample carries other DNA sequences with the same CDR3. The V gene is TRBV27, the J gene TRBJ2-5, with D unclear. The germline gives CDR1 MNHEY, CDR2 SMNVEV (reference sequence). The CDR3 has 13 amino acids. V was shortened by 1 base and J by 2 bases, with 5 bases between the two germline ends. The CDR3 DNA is TGTGCCAGCAGTTTATTTCCTCAAGAGACCCAGTACTTC. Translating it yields CASSLFPQETQYF.

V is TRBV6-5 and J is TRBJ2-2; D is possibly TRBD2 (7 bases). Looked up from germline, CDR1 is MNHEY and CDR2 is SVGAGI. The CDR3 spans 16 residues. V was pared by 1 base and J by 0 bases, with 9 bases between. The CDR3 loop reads CASSYLGGPNTGELFF. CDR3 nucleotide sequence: TGTGCCAGCAGTTACTTGGGGGGGCCGAACACCGGGGAGCTGTTTTTT.

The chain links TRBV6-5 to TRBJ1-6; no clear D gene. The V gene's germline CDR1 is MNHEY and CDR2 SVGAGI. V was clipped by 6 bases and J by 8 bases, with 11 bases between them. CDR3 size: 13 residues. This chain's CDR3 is CASRENSDSPLHF. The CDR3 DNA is TGTGCCAGCAGGGAGAACTCGGATTCACCCCTCCACTTT.

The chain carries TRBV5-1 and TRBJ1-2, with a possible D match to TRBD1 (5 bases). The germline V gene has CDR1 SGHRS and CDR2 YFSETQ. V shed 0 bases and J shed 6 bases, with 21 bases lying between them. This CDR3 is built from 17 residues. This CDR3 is CASSLDLPGTGGNGYTF. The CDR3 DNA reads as TGCGCCAGCAGCTTGGACTTACCCGGGACGGGAGGCAATGGCTACACCTTC. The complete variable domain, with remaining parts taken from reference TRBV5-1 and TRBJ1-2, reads KAGVTQTPRYLIKTRGQQVTLSCSPISGHRSVSWYQQTPGQGLQFLFEYFSETQRNKGNFPGRFSGRQFSNSRSEMNVSTLELGDSALYLCASSLDLPGTGGNGYTFGSGTRLTVV.

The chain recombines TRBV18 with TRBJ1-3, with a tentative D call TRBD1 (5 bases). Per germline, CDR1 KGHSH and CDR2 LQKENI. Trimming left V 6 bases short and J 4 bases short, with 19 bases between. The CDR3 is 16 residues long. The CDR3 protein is CASSPGLSNAGNTIYF. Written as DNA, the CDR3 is TGTGCCAGCTCTCCGGGACTCTCAAATGCCGGAAACACCATATATTTT. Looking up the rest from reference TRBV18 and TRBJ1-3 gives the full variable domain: NAGVMQNPRHLVRRRGQEARLRCSPMKGHSHVYWYRQLPEEGLKFMVYLQKENIIDESGMPKERFSAEFPKEGPSILRIQQVVRGDSAAYFCASSPGLSNAGNTIYFGEGSWLTVV.